Listed below are T cell receptor beta chains from one sample, sequenced in a study of cytomegalovirus exposure and HLA in healthy donors. TCRdb's copy holds only in-frame clones and misses some; the assay was immunoSEQ multiplex PCR. Its table records just over 150,000 clones. Sequenced: PBMCs. The source is a woman aged 55-69 years in good health and CMV-seronegative. The CDR3 runs from the conserved cysteine through the conserved F or W. D genes are given only for firm matches.

CDR3nt: TGTGCCAGCTCACCGGGACTTACGAACTACGAGCAGTACTTC
CDR3aa: CASSPGLTNYEQYF
d_gene: .
v_gene: TRBV18
j_gene: TRBJ2-7

CDR3nt: TGTGCCAGCAGCTTAACCGGGACTAGCGGGAGCTCCTACAATGAGCAGTTCTTC
CDR3aa: CASSLTGTSGSSYNEQFF
d_gene: TRBD2
v_gene: TRBV7-3
j_gene: TRBJ2-1

CDR3nt: TGTGCCAGCAGCTTAGGGAGCTCTTATGGCTACACCTTC
CDR3aa: CASSLGSSYGYTF
d_gene: .
v_gene: TRBV7-3
j_gene: TRBJ1-2

CDR3nt: TGTGCCAGTAGTCCCCAAGGACTCACAGGGGGCTGGGGTAATCAGCCCCAGCATTTT
CDR3aa: CASSPQGLTGGWGNQPQHF
d_gene: TRBD1
v_gene: TRBV19
j_gene: TRBJ1-5

CDR3nt: TGTGCCAGCAGCTCGCAAGACGGGGGCTACGAGCAGTACTTC
CDR3aa: CASSSQDGGYEQYF
d_gene: .
v_gene: TRBV13
j_gene: TRBJ2-7

CDR3nt: TGTGCCAGCAGGACACGACAGACCAAGGGAGATACGCAGTATTTT
CDR3aa: CASRTRQTKGDTQYF
d_gene: .
v_gene: TRBV5-6
j_gene: TRBJ2-3

CDR3nt: TGTGCCAGCAGCGTAGGGGGACAGGCTAACTATGGCTACACCTTC
CDR3aa: CASSVGGQANYGYTF
d_gene: TRBD1
v_gene: TRBV9
j_gene: TRBJ1-2

CDR3nt: TGTGCCAGTAGTCCTGGACTAGCGGAGGGGGAGACCCAGTACTTC
CDR3aa: CASSPGLAEGETQYF
d_gene: TRBD2
v_gene: TRBV19
j_gene: TRBJ2-5

CDR3nt: TGTGCCAGCAGTTTCGGCGGGGCTCTGAGCTCCTACGAGCAGTACTTC
CDR3aa: CASSFGGALSSYEQYF
d_gene: .
v_gene: TRBV27
j_gene: TRBJ2-7

CDR3nt: TGTGCCAGCAGACTCCCGGGACAAGGACGCGCTTTCTTT
CDR3aa: CASRLPGQGRAFF
d_gene: .
v_gene: TRBV4-2
j_gene: TRBJ1-1

CDR3nt: TGTGCCAGCAGCTCCGGGACAGGGGTGTATGAGCAGTTCTTC
CDR3aa: CASSSGTGVYEQFF
d_gene: TRBD1
v_gene: TRBV7-6
j_gene: TRBJ2-1

CDR3nt: TGTGCCAGCAGCTTCTGGAGGGAATACACTGAAGCTTTCTTT
CDR3aa: CASSFWREYTEAFF
d_gene: .
v_gene: TRBV5-8
j_gene: TRBJ1-1

CDR3nt: TGTGCCAGCAGCTTGTCGCGCGGGTGGGGAAACACCATATATTTT
CDR3aa: CASSLSRGWGNTIYF
d_gene: .
v_gene: TRBV7-2
j_gene: TRBJ1-3

CDR3nt: TGTGCCAGCAGCGTAGAGGTGGCAGGCTCTGGGGCCAACGTCCTGACTTTC
CDR3aa: CASSVEVAGSGANVLTF
d_gene: .
v_gene: TRBV9
j_gene: TRBJ2-6

CDR3nt: TGTGCCAGCAGCTCCTGGGGGGCTAACTATGGCTACACCTTC
CDR3aa: CASSSWGANYGYTF
d_gene: .
v_gene: TRBV7-6
j_gene: TRBJ1-2

CDR3nt: TGTGCCAGCTCACCACGGGACTCTCCCACCTGGCCCCAGCATTTT
CDR3aa: CASSPRDSPTWPQHF
d_gene: .
v_gene: TRBV18
j_gene: TRBJ1-5

CDR3nt: TGTGCCAGCTCACCAGTCGAGGGCGCGCCCCAGCATTTT
CDR3aa: CASSPVEGAPQHF
d_gene: .
v_gene: TRBV18
j_gene: TRBJ1-5